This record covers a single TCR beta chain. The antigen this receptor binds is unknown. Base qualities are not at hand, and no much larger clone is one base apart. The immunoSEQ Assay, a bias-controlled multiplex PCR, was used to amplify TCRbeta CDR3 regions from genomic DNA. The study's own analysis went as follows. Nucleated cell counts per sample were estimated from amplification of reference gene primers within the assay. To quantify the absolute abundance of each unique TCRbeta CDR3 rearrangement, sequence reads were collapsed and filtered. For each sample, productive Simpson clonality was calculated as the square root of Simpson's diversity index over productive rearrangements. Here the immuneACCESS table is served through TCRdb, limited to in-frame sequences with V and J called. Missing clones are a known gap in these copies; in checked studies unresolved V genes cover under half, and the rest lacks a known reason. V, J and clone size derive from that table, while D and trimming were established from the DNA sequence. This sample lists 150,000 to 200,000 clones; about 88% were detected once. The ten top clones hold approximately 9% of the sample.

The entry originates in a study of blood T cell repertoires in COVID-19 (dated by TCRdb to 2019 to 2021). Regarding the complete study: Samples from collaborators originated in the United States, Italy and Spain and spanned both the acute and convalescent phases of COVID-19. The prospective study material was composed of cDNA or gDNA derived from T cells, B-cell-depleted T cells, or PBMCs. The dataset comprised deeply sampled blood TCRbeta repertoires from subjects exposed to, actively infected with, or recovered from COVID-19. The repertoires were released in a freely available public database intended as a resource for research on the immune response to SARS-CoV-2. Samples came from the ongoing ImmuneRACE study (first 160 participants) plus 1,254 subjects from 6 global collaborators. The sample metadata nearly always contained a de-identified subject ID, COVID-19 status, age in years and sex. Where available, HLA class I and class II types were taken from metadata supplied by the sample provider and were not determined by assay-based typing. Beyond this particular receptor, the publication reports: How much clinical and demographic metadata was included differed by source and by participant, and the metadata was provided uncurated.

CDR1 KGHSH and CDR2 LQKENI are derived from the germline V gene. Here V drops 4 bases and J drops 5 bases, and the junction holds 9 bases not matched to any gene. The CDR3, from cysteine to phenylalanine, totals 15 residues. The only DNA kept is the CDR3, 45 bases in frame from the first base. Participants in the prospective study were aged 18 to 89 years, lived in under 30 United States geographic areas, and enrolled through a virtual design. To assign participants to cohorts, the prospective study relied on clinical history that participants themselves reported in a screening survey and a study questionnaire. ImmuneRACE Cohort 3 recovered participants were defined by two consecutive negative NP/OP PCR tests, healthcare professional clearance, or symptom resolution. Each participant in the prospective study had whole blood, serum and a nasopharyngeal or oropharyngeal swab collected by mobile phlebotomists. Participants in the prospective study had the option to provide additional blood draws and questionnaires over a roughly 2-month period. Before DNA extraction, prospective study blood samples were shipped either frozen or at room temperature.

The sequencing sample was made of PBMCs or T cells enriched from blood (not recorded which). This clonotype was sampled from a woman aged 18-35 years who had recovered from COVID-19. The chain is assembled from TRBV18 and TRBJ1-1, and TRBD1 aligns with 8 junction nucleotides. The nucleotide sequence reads TGTGCCAGCTCACGCCTAGGACAGGGCGGGACTGAAGCTTTCTTT. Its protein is CASSRLGQGGTEAFF.